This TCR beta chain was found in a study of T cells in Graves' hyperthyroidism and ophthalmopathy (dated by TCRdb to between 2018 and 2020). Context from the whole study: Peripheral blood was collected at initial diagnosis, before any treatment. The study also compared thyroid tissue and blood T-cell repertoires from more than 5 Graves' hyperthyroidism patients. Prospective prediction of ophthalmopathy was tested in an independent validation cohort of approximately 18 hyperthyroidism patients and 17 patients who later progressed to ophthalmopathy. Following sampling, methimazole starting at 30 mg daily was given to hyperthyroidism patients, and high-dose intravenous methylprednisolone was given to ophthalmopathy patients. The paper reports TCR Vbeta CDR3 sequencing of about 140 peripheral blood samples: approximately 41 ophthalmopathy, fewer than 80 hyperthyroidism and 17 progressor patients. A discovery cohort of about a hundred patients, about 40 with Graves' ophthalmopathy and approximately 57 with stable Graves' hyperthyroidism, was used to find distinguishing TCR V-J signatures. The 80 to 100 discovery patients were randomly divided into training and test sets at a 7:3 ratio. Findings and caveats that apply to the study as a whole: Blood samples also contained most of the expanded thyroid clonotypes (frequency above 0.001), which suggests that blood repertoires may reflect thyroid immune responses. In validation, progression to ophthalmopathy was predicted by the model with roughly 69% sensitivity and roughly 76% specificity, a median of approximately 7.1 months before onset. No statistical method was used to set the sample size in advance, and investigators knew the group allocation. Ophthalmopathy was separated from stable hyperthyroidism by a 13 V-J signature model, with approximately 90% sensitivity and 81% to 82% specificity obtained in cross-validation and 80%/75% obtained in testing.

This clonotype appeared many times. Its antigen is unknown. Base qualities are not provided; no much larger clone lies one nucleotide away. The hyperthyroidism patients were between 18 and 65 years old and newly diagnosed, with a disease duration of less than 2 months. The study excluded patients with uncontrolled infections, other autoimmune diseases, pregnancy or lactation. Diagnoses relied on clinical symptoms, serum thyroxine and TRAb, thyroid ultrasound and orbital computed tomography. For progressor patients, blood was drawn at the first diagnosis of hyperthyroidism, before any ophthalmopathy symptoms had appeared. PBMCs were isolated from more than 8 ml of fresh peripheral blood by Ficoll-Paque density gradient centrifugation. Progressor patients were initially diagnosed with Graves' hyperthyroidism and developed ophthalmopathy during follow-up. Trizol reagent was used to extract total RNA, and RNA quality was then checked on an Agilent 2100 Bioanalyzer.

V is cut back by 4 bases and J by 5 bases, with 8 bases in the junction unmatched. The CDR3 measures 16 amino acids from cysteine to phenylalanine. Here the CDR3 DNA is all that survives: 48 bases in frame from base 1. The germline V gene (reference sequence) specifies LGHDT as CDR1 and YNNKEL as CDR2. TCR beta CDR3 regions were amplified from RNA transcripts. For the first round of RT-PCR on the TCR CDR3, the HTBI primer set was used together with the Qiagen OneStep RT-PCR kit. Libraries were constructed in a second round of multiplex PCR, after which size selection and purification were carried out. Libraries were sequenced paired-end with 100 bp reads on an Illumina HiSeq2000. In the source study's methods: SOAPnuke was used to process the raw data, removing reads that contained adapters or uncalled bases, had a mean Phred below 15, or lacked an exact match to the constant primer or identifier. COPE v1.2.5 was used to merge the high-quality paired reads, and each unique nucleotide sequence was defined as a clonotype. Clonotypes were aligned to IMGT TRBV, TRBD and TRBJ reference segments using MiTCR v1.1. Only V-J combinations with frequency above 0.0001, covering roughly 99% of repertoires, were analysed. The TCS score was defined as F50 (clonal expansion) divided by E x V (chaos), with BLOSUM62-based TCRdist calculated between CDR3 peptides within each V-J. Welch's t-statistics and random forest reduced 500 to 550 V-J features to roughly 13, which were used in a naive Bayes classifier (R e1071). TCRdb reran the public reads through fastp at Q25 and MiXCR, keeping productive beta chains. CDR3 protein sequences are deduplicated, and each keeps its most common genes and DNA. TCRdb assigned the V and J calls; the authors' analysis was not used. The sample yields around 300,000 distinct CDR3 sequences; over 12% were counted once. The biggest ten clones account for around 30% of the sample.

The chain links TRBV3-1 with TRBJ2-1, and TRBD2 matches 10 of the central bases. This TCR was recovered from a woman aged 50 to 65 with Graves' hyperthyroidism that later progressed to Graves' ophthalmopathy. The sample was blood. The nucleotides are TGTGCCAGCAGCCCTCCCCTAGCGGGAGTCCACAATGAGCAGTTCTTC. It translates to CASSPPLAGVHNEQFF.